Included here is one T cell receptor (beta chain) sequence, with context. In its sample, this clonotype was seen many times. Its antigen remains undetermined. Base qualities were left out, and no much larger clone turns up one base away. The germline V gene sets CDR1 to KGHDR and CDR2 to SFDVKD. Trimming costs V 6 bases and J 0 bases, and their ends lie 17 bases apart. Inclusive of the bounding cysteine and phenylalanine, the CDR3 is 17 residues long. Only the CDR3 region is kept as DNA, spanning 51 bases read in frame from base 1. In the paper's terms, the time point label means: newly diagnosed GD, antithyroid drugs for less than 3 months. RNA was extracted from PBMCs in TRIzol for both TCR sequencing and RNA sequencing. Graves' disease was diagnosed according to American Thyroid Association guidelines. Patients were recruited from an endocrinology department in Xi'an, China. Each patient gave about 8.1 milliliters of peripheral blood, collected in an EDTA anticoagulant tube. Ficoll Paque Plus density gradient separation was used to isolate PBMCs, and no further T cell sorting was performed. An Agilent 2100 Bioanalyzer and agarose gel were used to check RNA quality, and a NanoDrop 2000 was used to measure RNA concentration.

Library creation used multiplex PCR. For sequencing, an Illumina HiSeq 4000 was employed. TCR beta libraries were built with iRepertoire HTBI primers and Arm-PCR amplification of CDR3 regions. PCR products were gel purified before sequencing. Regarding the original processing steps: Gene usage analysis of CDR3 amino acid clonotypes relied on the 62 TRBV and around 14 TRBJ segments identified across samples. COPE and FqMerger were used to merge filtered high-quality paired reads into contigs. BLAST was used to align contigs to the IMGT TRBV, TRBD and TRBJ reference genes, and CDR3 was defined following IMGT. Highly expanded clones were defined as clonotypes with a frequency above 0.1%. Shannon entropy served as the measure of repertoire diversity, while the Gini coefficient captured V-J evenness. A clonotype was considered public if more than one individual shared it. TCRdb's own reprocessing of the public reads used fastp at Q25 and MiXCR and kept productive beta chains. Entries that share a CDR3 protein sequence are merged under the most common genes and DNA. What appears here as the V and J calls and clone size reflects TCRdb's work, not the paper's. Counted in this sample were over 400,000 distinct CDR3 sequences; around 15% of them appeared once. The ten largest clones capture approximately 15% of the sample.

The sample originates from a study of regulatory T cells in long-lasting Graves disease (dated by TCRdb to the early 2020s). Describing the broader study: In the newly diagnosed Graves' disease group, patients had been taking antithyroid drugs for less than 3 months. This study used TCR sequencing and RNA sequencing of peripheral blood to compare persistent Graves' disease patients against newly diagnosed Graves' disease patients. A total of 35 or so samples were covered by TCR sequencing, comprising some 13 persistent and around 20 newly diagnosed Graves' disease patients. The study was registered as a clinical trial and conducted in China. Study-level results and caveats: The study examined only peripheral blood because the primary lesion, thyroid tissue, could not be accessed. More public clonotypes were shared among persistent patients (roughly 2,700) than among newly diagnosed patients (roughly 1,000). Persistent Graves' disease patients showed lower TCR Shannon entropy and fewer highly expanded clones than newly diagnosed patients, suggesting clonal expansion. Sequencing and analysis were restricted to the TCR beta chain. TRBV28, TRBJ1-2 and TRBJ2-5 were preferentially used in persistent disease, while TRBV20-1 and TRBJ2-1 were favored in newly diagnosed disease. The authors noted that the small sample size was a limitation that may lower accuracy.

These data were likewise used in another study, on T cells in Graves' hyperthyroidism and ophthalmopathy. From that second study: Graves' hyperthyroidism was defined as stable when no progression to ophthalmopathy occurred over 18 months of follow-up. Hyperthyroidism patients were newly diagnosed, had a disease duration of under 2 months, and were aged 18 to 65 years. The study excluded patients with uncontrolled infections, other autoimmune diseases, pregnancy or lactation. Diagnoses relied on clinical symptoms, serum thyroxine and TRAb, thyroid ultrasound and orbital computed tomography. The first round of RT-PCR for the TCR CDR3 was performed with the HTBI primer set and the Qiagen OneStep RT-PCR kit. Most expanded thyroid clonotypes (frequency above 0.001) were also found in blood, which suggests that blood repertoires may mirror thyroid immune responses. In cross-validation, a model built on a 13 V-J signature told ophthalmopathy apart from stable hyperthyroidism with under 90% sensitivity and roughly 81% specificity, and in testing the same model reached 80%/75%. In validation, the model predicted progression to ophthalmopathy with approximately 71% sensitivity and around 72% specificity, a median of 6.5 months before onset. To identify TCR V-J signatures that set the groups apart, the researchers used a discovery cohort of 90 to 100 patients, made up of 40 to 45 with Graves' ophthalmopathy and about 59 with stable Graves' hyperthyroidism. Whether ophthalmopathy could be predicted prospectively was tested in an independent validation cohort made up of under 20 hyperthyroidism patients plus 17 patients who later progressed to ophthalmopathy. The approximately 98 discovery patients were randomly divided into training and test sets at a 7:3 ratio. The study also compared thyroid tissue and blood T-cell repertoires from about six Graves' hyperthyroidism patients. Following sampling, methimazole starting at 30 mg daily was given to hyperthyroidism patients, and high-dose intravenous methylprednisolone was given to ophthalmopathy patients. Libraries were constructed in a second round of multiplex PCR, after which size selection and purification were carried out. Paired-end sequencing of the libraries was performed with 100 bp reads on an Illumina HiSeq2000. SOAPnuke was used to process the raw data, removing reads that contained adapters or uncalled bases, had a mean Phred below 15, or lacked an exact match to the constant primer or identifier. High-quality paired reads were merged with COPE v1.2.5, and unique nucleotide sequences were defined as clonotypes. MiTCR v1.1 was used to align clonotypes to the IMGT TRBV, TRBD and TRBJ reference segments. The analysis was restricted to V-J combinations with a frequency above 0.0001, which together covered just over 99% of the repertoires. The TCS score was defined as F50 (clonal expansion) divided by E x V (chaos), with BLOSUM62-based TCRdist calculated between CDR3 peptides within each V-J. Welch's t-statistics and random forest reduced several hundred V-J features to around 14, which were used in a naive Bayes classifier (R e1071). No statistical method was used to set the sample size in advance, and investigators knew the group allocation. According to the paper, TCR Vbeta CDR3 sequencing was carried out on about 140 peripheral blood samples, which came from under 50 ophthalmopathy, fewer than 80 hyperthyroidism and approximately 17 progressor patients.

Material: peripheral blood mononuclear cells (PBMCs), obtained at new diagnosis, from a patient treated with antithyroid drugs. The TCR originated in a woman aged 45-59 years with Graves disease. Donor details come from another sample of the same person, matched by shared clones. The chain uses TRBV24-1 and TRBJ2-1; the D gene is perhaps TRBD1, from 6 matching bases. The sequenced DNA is TGTGCCACCAGTCATAGGCAGGGGATTTTCTCCTACAATGAGCAGTTCTTC. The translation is CATSHRQGIFSYNEQFF.